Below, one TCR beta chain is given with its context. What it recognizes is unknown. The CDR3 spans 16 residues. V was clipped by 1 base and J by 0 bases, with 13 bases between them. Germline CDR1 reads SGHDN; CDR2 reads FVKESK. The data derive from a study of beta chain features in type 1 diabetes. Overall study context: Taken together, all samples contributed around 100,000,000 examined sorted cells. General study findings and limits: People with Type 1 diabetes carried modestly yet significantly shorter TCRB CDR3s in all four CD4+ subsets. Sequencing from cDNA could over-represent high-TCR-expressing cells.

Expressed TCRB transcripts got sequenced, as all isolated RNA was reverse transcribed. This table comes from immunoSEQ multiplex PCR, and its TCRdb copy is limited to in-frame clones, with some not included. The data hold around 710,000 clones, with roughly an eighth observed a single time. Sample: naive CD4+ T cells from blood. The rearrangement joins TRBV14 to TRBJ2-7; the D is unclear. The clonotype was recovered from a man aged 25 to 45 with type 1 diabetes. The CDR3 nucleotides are TGTGCCAGCAGCCAAGGCCAGGCACAGCTCTCCTACGAGCAGTACTTC. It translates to CASSQGQAQLSYEQYF.